Listed here is a single T cell receptor (beta chain). The data derive from a study of beta chain features in type 1 diabetes. V lost 6 bases and J lost 5, with 20 bases in between. Germline V gene data show CDR1 as MGHDK and CDR2 as SYGVNS. The CDR3 runs to 15 residues. Expressed TCRB transcripts were sequenced because the isolated RNA had all been reverse transcribed beforehand. Profiled with immunoSEQ multiplex PCR; TCRdb holds only in-frame clones, not every one. The sample consists of 350,000 or so clones, 15% to 20% of them appearing once. The sample consisted of naive CD4+ T cells from blood. The V and J genes are TRBV25-1 and TRBJ2-7, with D perhaps TRBD2 (7 bases). This clonotype was sampled from a woman younger than 35 in good health. CDR3 sequence reads: CASSTLGGRNHEQYF. The CDR3 region has the DNA TGTGCCAGCAGCACACTCGGGGGGCGCAACCACGAGCAGTACTTC.